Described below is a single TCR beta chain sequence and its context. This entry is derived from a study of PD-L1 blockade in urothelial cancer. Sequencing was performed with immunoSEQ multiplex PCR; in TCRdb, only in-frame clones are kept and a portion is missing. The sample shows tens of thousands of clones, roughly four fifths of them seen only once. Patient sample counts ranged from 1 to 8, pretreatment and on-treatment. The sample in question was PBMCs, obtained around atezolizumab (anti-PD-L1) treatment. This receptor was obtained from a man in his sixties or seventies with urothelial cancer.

The DNA for the CDR3 is TGTGCCAGCAGTCGAAGGGGGGGGTCCTACAATGAGCAGTTCTTC. Its translation: CASSRRGGSYNEQFF. The chain couples TRBV28 to TRBJ2-1, with D perhaps TRBD2 (7 bases). Germline V gene sequence: CDR1 MDHEN, CDR2 SYDVKM. The CDR3 is made up of 15 amino acids. Trimming shortened V by 5 bases and J by 1 base, and 12 bases separated the two germline ends. Looking up the rest from reference TRBV28 and TRBJ2-1 gives the full variable domain: DVKVTQSSRYLVKRTGEKVFLECVQDMDHENMFWYRQDPGLGLRLIYFSYDVKMKEKGDIPEGYSVSREKKERFSLILESASTNQTSMYLCASSRRGGSYNEQFFGPGTRLTVL.